The 29 T cell receptor beta chains in this list originate from one sample, sequenced in a study of T cells in Graves' hyperthyroidism and ophthalmopathy. RNA transcripts yielded amplified TCR beta CDR3 regions. The HTBI primer set served for first-round RT-PCR of the TCR CDR3. TCRdb reanalysed the multiplex PCR reads using MiXCR and keeps one entry per CDR3 protein. Of some 500,000 distinct CDR3 sequences in the sample, about an eighth are singletons; the top ten hold under 20%. The material sequenced was blood. The receptor set was obtained from a woman aged 18-29 years with Graves' hyperthyroidism.

Of note for this clonotype: The CDR3 end shows no conserved phenylalanine or tryptophan, and so a read error is likely. The rearrangement uses TRBV7-9 and TRBJ1-3; D not resolved. This CDR3 spans 16 amino acids. Germline CDR1 SEHNR, CDR2 FQNEAQ (reference sequence). The V end was cut by 5 bases, the J end by 1 base, with 15 bases between. CDR3 in amino acids: CASSRAGGRSGNTIYS. The CDR3 nucleotides read TGTGCCAGCAGCCGGGCTGGAGGGAGATCTGGAAACACCATATATTCT.

This clonotype was recorded at least ten times. The chain carries TRBV6-1 and TRBJ2-7; 10 bases agree with TRBD2. The CDR3 is made up of 16 amino acids. Germline V lookup: CDR1 MNHNS, CDR2 SASEGT. J was trimmed by 0 bases and V by 5 bases; bases with no gene match: 7. In nucleotides, the CDR3 is TGTGCCAGCAGTACCGGGACTAGCGTTTTCTCCTACGAGCAGTACTTC. Its translation is CASSTGTSVFSYEQYF.

V is TRBV20-1 and J is TRBJ1-2, with D maybe TRBD1 (5 bases). V lost 5 bases and J 3 bases, leaving 10 bases between the germline ends. The CDR3 is 12 residues long. Germline CDR1 DFQATT, CDR2 SNEGSKA (reference sequence). CDR3 sequence (DNA): TGCAGTGCTTCAGGGACCCACTATGGCTACACCTTC. This sequence encodes CSASGTHYGYTF.

This clonotype came up many times. V usage is TRBV15 and J usage is TRBJ2-7; D possibly corresponds to TRBD1 (6 bases). V lost 1 base and J 2 bases, leaving 9 bases between the germline ends. The CDR3 sequence is 14 residues long. The germline gives CDR1 LNHNV, CDR2 YYDKDF (reference sequence). The CDR3 here is CATSRVQGPYEQYF. DNA for the CDR3: TGTGCCACCAGCAGAGTACAGGGCCCCTACGAGCAGTACTTC.

This clonotype was observed many times. The chain carries TRBV12-3 or TRBV12-4 and TRBJ1-1, with D tentatively TRBD1 (6 bases). There are 13 residues in the CDR3. Trimming removed 8 bases from V and 8 bases from J, with 18 bases in between. CDR3 amino acids: CASFINGGAEAFF. For the CDR3, the DNA is TGTGCCAGCTTCATAAACGGGGGGGCCGAAGCTTTCTTT.

This chain uses TRBV5-6 with TRBJ2-3; 11 positions match TRBD2. The germline CDR1 and CDR2 sequences are SGHDT and YYEEEE. The CDR3 is 15 residues long. V lost 0 bases and J lost 8; bases outside the gene matches: 5. The CDR3 sequence is CASSLVISGRATQYF. CDR3 nucleotides: TGTGCCAGCAGCTTGGTGATTAGCGGGAGGGCTACGCAGTATTTT.

The gene calls are TRBV28 and TRBJ1-4; D uncertain. The CDR3 is made up of 16 amino acids. V gave up 3 bases and J gave up 10 bases, with 21 bases separating them. Germline V gives CDR1 MDHEN, CDR2 SYDVKM. This CDR3 is CASSFHRRDRSGKLFF. For the CDR3, the DNA is TGTGCCAGCAGTTTTCACCGGAGGGATCGCTCGGGAAAACTGTTTTTT. The full variable domain, with the rest looked up from reference TRBV28 and TRBJ1-4, is DVKVTQSSRYLVKRTGEKVFLECVQDMDHENMFWYRQDPGLGLRLIYFSYDVKMKEKGDIPEGYSVSREKKERFSLILESASTNQTSMYLCASSFHRRDRSGKLFFGSGTQLSVL.

There are many counts of this clonotype. The gene calls are TRBV3-1 and TRBJ2-5, with D perhaps matching TRBD2 (6 bases). Per germline, CDR1 LGHDT and CDR2 YNNKEL (reference sequence). This CDR3 region has 15 residues. V lost 7 bases and J lost 2, with 17 bases in between. CDR3 region: CASTSTGLPQETQYF. DNA for the CDR3: TGTGCCAGCACCTCCACCGGACTACCTCAAGAGACCCAGTACTTC.

This clonotype was recorded a few times. The CDR3 DNA reads TGCGCCAGCAGCCGAGACTACAGCCCCGGAGCCGGAGAGACCCAGTACTTC. Translating gives CASSRDYSPGAGETQYF. The V and J genes are TRBV4-1 and TRBJ2-5; possible D gene TRBD2, 5 bases. Germline V gene sequence: CDR1 MGHRA, CDR2 YSYEKL. V dropped 4 bases and J dropped 4 bases, with 22 bases sitting between them. The CDR3 contains 17 residues.

V usage is TRBV9 and J usage is TRBJ2-7, with D perhaps TRBD2 (6 bases). V lost 0 bases, J lost 9 bases, and 13 bases lay in between. Germline CDR1 reads SGDLS; CDR2 reads YYNGEE. The CDR3 runs 13 residues. The CDR3, as DNA: TGTGCCAGCAGCGTAGCTAGCGCCCACGCGCAGTACGTC. This translates into CASSVASAHAQYV.

There are many counts of this clonotype. The rearrangement uses TRBV27 and TRBJ1-5; 7 bases align to TRBD1. The CDR3 loop spans 14 amino acids. Looked up from germline, CDR1 is MNHEY and CDR2 is SMNVEV (reference sequence). The trim removed 3 bases at V and 2 bases at J, leaving 1 base unmatched. The CDR3 bases are TGTGCCAGCAGTTTTACAGGGGGCAATCAGCCCCAGCATTTT. The encoded protein is CASSFTGGNQPQHF.

The sample holds many counts of this clonotype. This rearrangement joins TRBV27 to TRBJ2-2; 11 bases are a match to TRBD1. V dropped 2 bases and J dropped 7; count of bases not matched to a gene: 12. Germline V CDR1 and CDR2: MNHEY, SMNVEV (reference sequence). The CDR3 runs to 18 residues. For the CDR3, the DNA is TGTGCCAGCAGTTTAAAAGGAACCGGGACAGGGGGATTCGGGGAGCTGTTTTTT. It specifies CASSLKGTGTGGFGELFF.

This clonotype was found many times. The chain uses TRBV2 and TRBJ1-4; 7 nucleotides line up with TRBD1. Germline loops: CDR1 SNHLY, CDR2 FYNNEI. This CDR3 is 15 amino acids long. Trimming removed 2 bases from V and 3 bases from J; junction bases left unmatched: 3. This CDR3 is CASSELGTANEKLFF. In DNA, the CDR3 is TGTGCCAGCAGTGAATTAGGGACAGCTAATGAAAAACTGTTTTTT.

This clonotype was counted many times. The junction differs from germline at one of its ends, possibly a read error. This chain joins TRBV6-1 and TRBJ1-1, with D maybe TRBD1 (5 bases). CDR3 length: 18 amino acids. The germline gives CDR1 MNHNS, CDR2 SASEGT. The CDR3 DNA reads TGTGCCAGCAGCCGGCGAACCTATGCGAGGGGCGTGAACACTGAGGCTTTCTTT. Translating gives CASSRRTYARGVNTEAFF.

The table lists this clonotype with many counts. J is TRBJ1-2 and V is TRBV2; D remains ambiguous. Germline values: CDR1 SNHLY, CDR2 FYNNEI. Trimming took 6 bases from V and 3 from J, leaving 5 bases between them. The CDR3 extends over 11 amino acids. The CDR3 coding sequence is TGTGCCAGCAGGACATACTATGGCTACACCTTC. This codes for CASRTYYGYTF.

This clonotype was seen repeatedly, ten times or more. The gene calls are TRBV6-5 and TRBJ2-5; D may be TRBD1 (6 bases). Germline values: CDR1 MNHEY, CDR2 SVGAGI. CDR3 size: 15 residues. Trimming removed 0 bases at V and 5 bases at J, with 13 bases between. CDR3 in amino acids: CASSYSSGVGETQYF. The CDR3 DNA is TGTGCCAGCAGTTACTCATCAGGGGTCGGGGAGACCCAGTACTTC.

This clonotype has a count of ten or more. The chain employs TRBV20-1 and TRBJ1-4; 7 positions match TRBD1. The CDR3 extends over 14 amino acids. J lost 6 bases, V lost 5 bases, and 9 bases had no gene match. In germline, CDR1 is DFQATT, CDR2 SNEGSKA (reference sequence). Written as DNA, the CDR3 is TGCAGTGCTCCCGGGGGTACAGGGGATGAAAAACTGTTTTTT. Translation gives CSAPGGTGDEKLFF.

J is TRBJ2-7 and V is TRBV25-1, with TRBD2 as a possible D gene (6 bases). Germline V gives CDR1 MGHDK, CDR2 SYGVNS. The CDR3 loop spans 14 amino acids. Deletions cut 6 bases from V and 2 bases from J, with 14 bases between. In DNA, the CDR3 is TGTGCCAGCAGCCCTCTGGGCGGGGCCTACGAGCAGTACTTC. It encodes CASSPLGGAYEQYF.

V is TRBV6-2 or TRBV6-3 and J is TRBJ2-1; 12 bases agree with TRBD2. Germline loops: CDR1 MNHEY, CDR2 SVGEGT. This CDR3 has 16 residues. The trim removed 6 bases at V and 4 bases at J, leaving 7 bases unmatched. CDR3 in amino acids: CASRSGLAGLYNEQFF. The CDR3 DNA reads as TGTGCCAGCAGATCAGGACTAGCGGGATTGTACAATGAGCAGTTCTTC.

This clonotype was counted ten times or more. V and J are TRBV12-3 or TRBV12-4 and TRBJ2-5; 14 nucleotides line up with TRBD2. J lost 4 bases, V lost 5 bases, and 9 bases had no gene match. CDR3 length equals 17 residues. The CDR3 DNA sequence: TGTGCCAGCAGTACGGGACTAGCGGGAGCGGCAGGAGAGACCCAGTACTTC. It codes for CASSTGLAGAAGETQYF.

This clonotype was counted a few times. CDR3 in DNA: TGTGCCAGCTCCAGGAGGCGCGCAGGGGGCGCAACAGATACGCAGTATTTT. It yields the protein CASSRRRAGGATDTQYF. The chain has TRBV6-1 and TRBJ2-3, with 8 positions matching TRBD1. J gave up 3 bases and V 8 bases, and 16 bases lay outside the gene matches. CDR3 size: 17 residues. The V gene's germline CDR1 is MNHNS and CDR2 SASEGT.

Only a few counts were recorded for this clonotype. The V and J genes are TRBV12-3 or TRBV12-4 and TRBJ1-2; D is uncertain. CDR3 length: 17 amino acids. The ends were cut back, 6 bases at V and 5 bases at J, with 25 bases in the middle. The DNA of the CDR3 is TGTGCCAGCAGCCCCACGGCGGGCCCCATTGCGGATTATGGCTACACCTTC. Translation gives CASSPTAGPIADYGYTF.

V is TRBV7-2 and J is TRBJ1-1, with 9 bases matching TRBD1. This CDR3 contains 16 residues. The J segment lost 5 bases and the V segment lost 5 bases, leaving 12 bases of the junction unmatched. Germline V gene data show CDR1 as SGHTA and CDR2 as FQGNSA. CDR3 DNA sequence: TGTGCCAGCAGCACCCGGGACAGGGCCAAAAATACTGAAGCTTTCTTT. Translated: CASSTRDRAKNTEAFF.

The genes are TRBV3-1 and TRBJ2-1; D call uncertain. The CDR3 runs to 15 residues. Deletions cut 0 bases from V and 5 bases from J, with 11 bases between. CDR1 is LGHDT, CDR2 YNNKEL, per germline (reference sequence). The CDR3 DNA follows: TGTGCCAGCAGCCAAGATCCGTCTGTCAACAATGAGCAGTTCTTC. Its protein product is CASSQDPSVNNEQFF.

The chain employs TRBV28 and TRBJ2-5, with D perhaps assigned TRBD1 or TRBD2 (6 bases each). CDR1 is MDHEN, CDR2 SYDVKM, per germline. This CDR3 is built from 15 residues. The V end lost 6 bases, the J end lost 5 bases, and 19 bases lay between the germline ends. CDR3 sequence (DNA): TGTGCCAGCAGCCCCCTCGGGAGTCAGGGGGAGACCCAGTACTTC. Its translation is CASSPLGSQGETQYF.

This clonotype was counted ten times or more. V gene TRBV27 combines with J gene TRBJ1-6, with TRBD1 identical over 7 bases. The germline V gene encodes CDR1 MNHEY and CDR2 SMNVEV (reference sequence). Trimming at V came to 8 bases and at J to 4 bases, leaving 5 bases not matched to a gene. The CDR3 has 14 amino acids. CDR3 protein: CASGPGQYNSPLHF. DNA for the CDR3: TGTGCCAGCGGACCGGGACAGTATAATTCACCCCTCCACTTT.

This clonotype has at least ten counts. The V gene is TRBV29-1, the J gene TRBJ1-2, with TRBD1 as a possible D gene (5 bases). This CDR3 has 14 amino acids. V dropped 0 bases and J dropped 4 bases, with 12 bases sitting between them. Germline V gene lookup returns CDR1 SQVTM and CDR2 ANQGSEA. CDR3 amino acids: CSVEDKTRGYGYTF. The CDR3 region has the DNA TGCAGCGTTGAAGATAAAACAAGGGGCTATGGCTACACCTTC.

Many counts were recorded for this clonotype. The J gene is TRBJ2-5, the V gene TRBV19; D call uncertain. The CDR3 has 13 residues. The germline V and J ends were trimmed by 3 bases and 5 bases, with 10 bases remaining between them. Germline V gene sequence: CDR1 LNHDA, CDR2 SQIVND (reference sequence). CDR3 sequence (DNA): TGTGCCAGTAGTATGGGGTTTGGGGAGACCCAGTACTTC. Residues: CASSMGFGETQYF.

The table lists this clonotype with many counts. The chain uses TRBV11-2 and TRBJ2-6; possibly TRBD1 for D (5 bases). The germline gives CDR1 SGHAT, CDR2 FQNNGV. This CDR3 spans 16 amino acids. Trimming pared 0 bases from V and 2 bases from J, leaving 8 bases between. The CDR3 sequence: CASSLDQGAGANVLTF. CDR3 in DNA: TGTGCCAGCAGCTTAGATCAAGGGGCTGGGGCCAACGTCCTGACTTTC.